This T cell receptor beta chain was recovered during a study of CD8 T cells in ankylosing spondylitis. Each TCR beta library was made by quantitative 5'-RACE that incorporated molecular barcodes. TCRdb recomputed calls from the 5' RACE reads with MiXCR, one row per CDR3 protein. The sample has roughly 230,000 distinct CDR3 sequences; approximately 10% are singletons. This clonotype was seen repeatedly, ten times or more. Its antigen is currently unknown. Study-wide results and limits: A subset of motif variants has previously been described in the synovial fluid and blood of reactive arthritis.

This clonotype originated in a male donor with ankylosing spondylitis or in good health (not recorded which). Sequenced input: blood, either unsorted or a sorted T cell fraction (not recorded which).

For the CDR3, the DNA is TGTGCCAGCAGCCCGCCGGTGGAAGTAGGCTACACCTTC. It yields the protein CASSPPVEVGYTF. V usage is TRBV7-9 and J usage is TRBJ1-2, with D uncertain. Between the trimmed V and J ends, which lost 5 bases and 8 bases, there was a span of 15 bases. This CDR3 is built from 13 residues. The germline gives CDR1 SEHNR, CDR2 FQNEAQ (reference sequence).